This T cell receptor (beta chain) was captured in a study of blood T cell repertoires in COVID-19. The repertoire was sequenced with immunoSEQ multiplex PCR; TCRdb's copy has only in-frame clones and lacks some. The data show around 130,000 clones, about 90% seen once. The V and J ends lost 1 base and 6 bases, in that order; junction bases with no gene match: 6. The length of the CDR3 is 14 residues. Looked up from germline, CDR1 is LGHDT and CDR2 is YNNKEL (reference sequence). The rearrangement uses TRBV3-1 (or the pseudogene TRBV3-2) and TRBJ2-7, with 7 bases lining up with TRBD1. The clonotype comes from a woman older than 75 with acute or convalescent COVID-19. Sample: peripheral blood. The CDR3 loop is CASSQGAGGVEQYF. CDR3 nucleotides: TGTGCCAGCAGCCAAGGGGCAGGGGGTGTCGAGCAGTACTTC.